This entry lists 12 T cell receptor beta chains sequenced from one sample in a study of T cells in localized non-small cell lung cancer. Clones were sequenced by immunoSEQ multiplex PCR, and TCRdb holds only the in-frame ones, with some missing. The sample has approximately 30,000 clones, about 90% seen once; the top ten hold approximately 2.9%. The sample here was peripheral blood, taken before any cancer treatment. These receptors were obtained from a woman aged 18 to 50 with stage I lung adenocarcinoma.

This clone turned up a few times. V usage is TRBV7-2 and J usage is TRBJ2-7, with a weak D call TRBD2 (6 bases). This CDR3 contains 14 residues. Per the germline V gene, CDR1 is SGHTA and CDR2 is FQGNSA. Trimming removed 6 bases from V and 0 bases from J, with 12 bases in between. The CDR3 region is CASSSDSGSYEQYF. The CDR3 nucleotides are TGTGCCAGCAGTAGCGATAGCGGCTCCTACGAGCAGTACTTC.

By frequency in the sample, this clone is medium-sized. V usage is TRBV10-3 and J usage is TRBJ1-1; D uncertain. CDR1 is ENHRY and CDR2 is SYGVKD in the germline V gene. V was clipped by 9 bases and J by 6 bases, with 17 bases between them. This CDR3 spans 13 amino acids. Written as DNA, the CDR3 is TGTGCCATGGGAACATTCCTGGGCGCTGAAGCTTTCTTT. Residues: CAMGTFLGAEAFF.

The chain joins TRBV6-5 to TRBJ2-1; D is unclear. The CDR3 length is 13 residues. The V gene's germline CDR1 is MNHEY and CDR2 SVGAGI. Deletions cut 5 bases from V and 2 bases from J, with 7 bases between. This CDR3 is CASSPQAYNEQFF. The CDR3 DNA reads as TGTGCCAGCAGTCCGCAGGCCTACAATGAGCAGTTCTTC.

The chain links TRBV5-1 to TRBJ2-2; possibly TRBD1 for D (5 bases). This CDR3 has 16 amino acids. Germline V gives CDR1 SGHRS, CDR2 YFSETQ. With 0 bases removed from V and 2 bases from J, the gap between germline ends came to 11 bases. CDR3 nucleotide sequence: TGCGCCAGCAGCTTGGTCTCAGGGCCTAACACCGGGGAGCTGTTTTTT. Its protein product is CASSLVSGPNTGELFF.

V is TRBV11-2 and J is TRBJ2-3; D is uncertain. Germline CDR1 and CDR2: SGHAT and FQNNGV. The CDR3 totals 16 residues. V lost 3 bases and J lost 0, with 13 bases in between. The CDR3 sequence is CASSLRRESSTDTQYF. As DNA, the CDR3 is TGTGCCAGCAGCTTGAGGAGAGAATCTAGCACAGATACGCAGTATTTT.

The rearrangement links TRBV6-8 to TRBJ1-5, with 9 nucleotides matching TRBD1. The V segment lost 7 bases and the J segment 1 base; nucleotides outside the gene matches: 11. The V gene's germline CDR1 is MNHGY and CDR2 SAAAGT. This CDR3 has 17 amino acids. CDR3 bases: TGTGCCAGCAAACCCACCTCGGACAGGGGCAGCAATCAGCCCCAGCATTTT. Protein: CASKPTSDRGSNQPQHF.

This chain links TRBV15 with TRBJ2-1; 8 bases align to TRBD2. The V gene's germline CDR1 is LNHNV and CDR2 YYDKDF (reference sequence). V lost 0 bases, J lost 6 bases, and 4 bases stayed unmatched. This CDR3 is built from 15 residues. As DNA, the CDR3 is TGTGCCACCAGCAGAGATGTTAGCGGGACCAATGAGCAGTTCTTC. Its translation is CATSRDVSGTNEQFF.

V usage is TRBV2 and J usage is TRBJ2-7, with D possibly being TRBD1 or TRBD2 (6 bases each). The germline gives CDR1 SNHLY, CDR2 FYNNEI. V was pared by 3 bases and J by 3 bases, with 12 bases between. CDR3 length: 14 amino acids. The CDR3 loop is CASSDRGLGYEQYF. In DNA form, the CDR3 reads TGTGCCAGCAGTGACAGGGGACTGGGCTACGAGCAGTACTTC.

The CDR3 DNA reads as TGTGCCTGGAGTCGGTGGTCAGGGCAGGCCTATGGCTACACCTTC. It encodes CAWSRWSGQAYGYTF. The chain carries TRBV30 and TRBJ1-2; the D gene is possibly TRBD1 (5 bases). Germline V CDR1 and CDR2: GTSNPN, SVGIG (reference sequence). Trimming cost V 2 bases and J 4 bases, with 17 bases left between them. The CDR3 loop spans 15 amino acids.

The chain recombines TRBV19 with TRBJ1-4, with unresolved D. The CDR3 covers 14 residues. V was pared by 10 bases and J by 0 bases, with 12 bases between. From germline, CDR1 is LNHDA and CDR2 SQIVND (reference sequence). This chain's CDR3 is CATVGRATNEKLFF. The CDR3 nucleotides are TGTGCCACCGTTGGCCGGGCAACTAATGAAAAACTGTTTTTT.

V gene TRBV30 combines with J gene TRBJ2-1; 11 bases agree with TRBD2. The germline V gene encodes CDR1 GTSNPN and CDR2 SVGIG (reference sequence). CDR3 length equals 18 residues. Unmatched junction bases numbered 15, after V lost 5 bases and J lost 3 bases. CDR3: CAWDSGTSGFQIYNEQFF. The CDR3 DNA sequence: TGTGCCTGGGATTCCGGGACTAGCGGATTTCAGATCTACAATGAGCAGTTCTTC.

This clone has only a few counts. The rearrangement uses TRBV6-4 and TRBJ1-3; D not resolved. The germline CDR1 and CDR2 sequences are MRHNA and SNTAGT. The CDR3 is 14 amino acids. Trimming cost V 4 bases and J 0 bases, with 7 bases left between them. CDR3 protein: CASSVLDSGNTIYF. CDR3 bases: TGTGCCAGCAGTGTCCTGGACTCTGGAAACACCATATATTTT.